These 22 T cell receptor beta chains came from one sample sequenced in a study of CD8 T cells in ankylosing spondylitis. Their cognate antigens are unknown. Via MiXCR, TCRdb re-called the 5' RACE reads, giving one row per CDR3 protein. The sample yields roughly 700,000 distinct CDR3 sequences, around 20% seen once. Overall study findings and caveats: It appeared that ankylosing spondylitis blood was characterized by a TCR beta motif of several highly homologous variants.

Source material: blood, either unsorted or a sorted T cell fraction (not recorded which). The receptors stem from a male donor with ankylosing spondylitis.

This clonotype was seen a few times. J is TRBJ1-5 and V is TRBV28; D unresolved. V was cut by 3 bases and J by 0 bases, with 9 bases left in between. The CDR3 has 15 residues. Germline values: CDR1 MDHEN, CDR2 SYDVKM. In DNA form, the CDR3 reads TGTGCCAGCAGTTTTCGCGTCTATAGCAATCAGCCCCAGCATTTT. Protein product: CASSFRVYSNQPQHF. The complete variable domain, with remaining parts taken from reference TRBV28 and TRBJ1-5, reads DVKVTQSSRYLVKRTGEKVFLECVQDMDHENMFWYRQDPGLGLRLIYFSYDVKMKEKGDIPEGYSVSREKKERFSLILESASTNQTSMYLCASSFRVYSNQPQHFGDGTRLSIL.

This clonotype has only a few counts. The chain uses TRBV5-6 and TRBJ1-3, with a weak D call TRBD1 (5 bases). Germline assignment: CDR1 SGHDT and CDR2 YYEEEE. The CDR3 has 14 amino acids. V dropped 4 bases and J dropped 4 bases, with 12 bases sitting between them. The CDR3 here is CASSPPRGGNTIYF. CDR3 in DNA: TGTGCCAGCAGCCCACCCCGGGGCGGAAACACCATATATTTT.

This clonotype was detected ten times or more. The chain combines TRBV9 with TRBJ1-2; tentative D call: TRBD1 (6 bases). The CDR3 is 14 residues long. Trimming took 4 bases from V and 0 from J, leaving 10 bases between them. Germline loops: CDR1 SGDLS, CDR2 YYNGEE. The CDR3: CASSPQGSNYGYTF. CDR3 in DNA: TGTGCCAGCAGCCCCCAGGGGTCTAACTATGGCTACACCTTC.

V gene TRBV2 combines with J gene TRBJ1-3, with 7 bases aligning to TRBD1. Trimming cost V 2 bases and J 3 bases; bases outside gene matches: 4. CDR1 SNHLY and CDR2 FYNNEI come from the germline V gene. This CDR3 comprises 15 residues. The CDR3 nucleotides read TGTGCCAGCAGTGAAAACAGGGGCGGTGGAAACACCATATATTTT. Translated: CASSENRGGGNTIYF.

In its sample, this clonotype was seen a few times. This chain joins TRBV4-3 and TRBJ2-5; TRBD2 might be the D (5 bases). Germline V lookup: CDR1 LGHNA, CDR2 YSLEER. V shed 0 bases and J shed 4 bases, with 15 bases lying between them. This CDR3 spans 16 amino acids. The chain's CDR3 is CASSQEARGLAETQYF. Written as DNA, the CDR3 is TGCGCCAGCAGCCAAGAGGCAAGAGGTCTAGCAGAGACCCAGTACTTC.

This clonotype was picked up many times. The chain employs TRBV4-3 and TRBJ2-2, with 11 bases aligning to TRBD2. Germline V gene sequence: CDR1 LGHNA, CDR2 YSLEER. The CDR3 consists of 16 residues. With 0 bases clipped from V and 4 bases from J, the junction kept 1 base outside the gene matches. The CDR3 region has the DNA TGCGCCAGCAGCCAAGAACTAGCGGGGGTCACCGGGGAGCTGTTTTTT. This codes for CASSQELAGVTGELFF.

This clonotype was seen a handful of times. The DNA of the CDR3 is TGTGCCAGTTCACCCCCGGGACACCCCTACGAGCAGTACTTC. This codes for CASSPPGHPYEQYF. V gene TRBV27 combines with J gene TRBJ2-7, with a weak D call TRBD1 (6 bases). This CDR3 spans 14 amino acids. CDR1 MNHEY and CDR2 SMNVEV come from the germline V gene (reference sequence). Trimming removed 9 bases at V and 2 bases at J, with 17 bases between.

This clonotype came up many times. The chain links TRBV7-6 to TRBJ1-4, with unresolved D. V was pared by 5 bases and J by 7 bases, with 5 bases between. Germline CDR1 and CDR2: SGHVS and FNYEAQ. This CDR3 has 11 residues. The CDR3 sequence: CASSTGEKLFF. CDR3 in DNA: TGTGCCAGCAGCACCGGTGAAAAACTGTTTTTT.

The chain is built from TRBV4-3 and TRBJ2-1; D is unresolved. The CDR3 is 17 amino acids. V was shortened by 0 bases and J by 0 bases, with 12 bases between the two germline ends. Germline CDR1 reads LGHNA; CDR2 reads YSLEER. The CDR3 sequence is CASSQERPASSYNEQFF. DNA of the CDR3: TGCGCCAGCAGCCAAGAGAGACCGGCAAGCTCCTACAATGAGCAGTTCTTC.

V is TRBV20-1 and J is TRBJ2-7, with D tentatively TRBD2 (6 bases). This CDR3 comprises 11 residues. CDR1 is DFQATT and CDR2 is SNEGSKA in the germline V gene (reference sequence). The V end was cut by 5 bases, the J end by 6 bases, with 11 bases between. CDR3 bases: TGCAGTGCTCCGACTAGGAGCGAGCAGTACTTC. Its translation is CSAPTRSEQYF.

This chain joins TRBV4-1 and TRBJ2-2, with a tentative D call TRBD2 (5 bases). The V gene lost 4 bases and the J gene lost 2 bases, with 14 bases spanning the gap. This CDR3 has 16 amino acids. The germline gives CDR1 MGHRA, CDR2 YSYEKL. CDR3 loop: CASSPTRVPNTGELFF. In nucleotides, the CDR3 is TGCGCCAGCAGCCCAACTAGAGTCCCAAACACCGGGGAGCTGTTTTTT.

This clonotype has just a few counts. The V call is TRBV12-3 or TRBV12-4, the J call TRBJ2-1; the D gene is possibly TRBD1 (6 bases). Trimming removed 2 bases at V and 0 bases at J, with 8 bases between. This CDR3 is built from 15 residues. For the CDR3, the DNA is TGTGCCAGCAGTTTACTCAGGGGCTCCTACAATGAGCAGTTCTTC. Protein sequence: CASSLLRGSYNEQFF.

The chain employs TRBV4-3 and TRBJ2-7, with TRBD2 identical over 10 bases. Germline-derived CDR1 and CDR2 are LGHNA and YSLEER. V gave up 2 bases and J gave up 4 bases; unmatched junction bases: 8. The CDR3 runs to 16 residues. CDR3 loop: CASSQSPSGREYEQYF. CDR3 sequence (DNA): TGCGCCAGCAGCCAAAGCCCCAGCGGGAGGGAATACGAGCAGTACTTC.

This clonotype was found many times. This rearrangement joins TRBV3-1 to TRBJ1-3; D possibly corresponds to TRBD1 (5 bases). V shed 1 base and J shed 4 bases, with 11 bases lying between them. Looked up from germline, CDR1 is LGHDT and CDR2 is YNNKEL (reference sequence). This CDR3 is built from 15 residues. This CDR3 reads CASSQVWGSGNTIYF. In DNA, the CDR3 is TGTGCCAGCAGCCAAGTATGGGGGTCGGGAAACACCATATATTTT.

The rearrangement joins TRBV5-1 to TRBJ2-1; 9 bases are a match to TRBD1. Trimming removed 3 bases from V and 4 bases from J; junction bases left unmatched: 8. Per germline, CDR1 SGHRS and CDR2 YFSETQ. The CDR3 runs 16 residues. CDR3 in amino acids: CASSWGGTGNYNEQFF. Written as DNA, the CDR3 is TGCGCCAGCAGCTGGGGGGGGACAGGGAATTACAATGAGCAGTTCTTC. Full variable domain (rest looked up from reference TRBV5-1 and TRBJ2-1): KAGVTQTPRYLIKTRGQQVTLSCSPISGHRSVSWYQQTPGQGLQFLFEYFSETQRNKGNFPGRFSGRQFSNSRSEMNVSTLELGDSALYLCASSWGGTGNYNEQFFGPGTRLTVL.

This clonotype was counted ten times or more. The chain employs TRBV29-1 and TRBJ2-3; TRBD2 aligns across 7 bases. Germline CDR1 and CDR2: SQVTM and ANQGSEA. The V segment lost 6 bases and the J segment 4 bases; nucleotides outside the gene matches: 10. The CDR3 has 14 residues. In DNA, the CDR3 is TGCAGCGTCGAGGGAGGGCGAGGGGCAGATACGCAGTATTTT. Translated, it gives CSVEGGRGADTQYF.

V usage is TRBV20-1 and J usage is TRBJ2-5, with TRBD2 matching 7 bases. V shed 0 bases and J 5 bases; nucleotides not matched to a gene: 12. This CDR3 spans 16 amino acids. From germline, CDR1 is DFQATT and CDR2 SNEGSKA (reference sequence). The CDR3 DNA follows: TGCAGTGCTAGAGACCACCGGACTAGTAACGCCGAGACCCAGTACTTC. Encoded protein: CSARDHRTSNAETQYF.

This clonotype was detected a few times. The chain recombines TRBV12-3 or TRBV12-4 with TRBJ1-5; possibly TRBD1 for D (5 bases). V was shortened by 7 bases and J by 5 bases, with 12 bases between the two germline ends. There are 13 residues in the CDR3. CDR3 in amino acids: CASTGGGDQPQHF. For the CDR3, the DNA is TGTGCCAGCACTGGCGGGGGGGATCAGCCCCAGCATTTT.

This clonotype was seen more than once but under ten times. The gene calls are TRBV7-9 and TRBJ2-7; 8 positions agree with TRBD1. V shed 4 bases and J 3 bases; nucleotides not matched to a gene: 5. Germline-derived CDR1 and CDR2 are SEHNR and FQNEAQ (reference sequence). This CDR3 spans 14 amino acids. CDR3 sequence reads: CASSSTGVGYEQYF. In DNA form, the CDR3 reads TGTGCCAGCAGCTCGACAGGGGTTGGCTACGAGCAGTACTTC.

The chain carries TRBV29-1 and TRBJ2-3; D is unresolved. The ends were cut back, 1 base at V and 4 bases at J, with 6 bases in the middle. CDR1 SQVTM and CDR2 ANQGSEA come from the germline V gene. The CDR3 sequence is 12 residues long. The CDR3 DNA sequence: TGCAGCGTTGAAGCGGCGCCAGATACGCAGTATTTT. Protein product: CSVEAAPDTQYF.

The chain carries TRBV12-3 or TRBV12-4 and TRBJ1-2; D gene unclear. Trimming pared 7 bases from V and 4 bases from J, leaving 19 bases between. CDR3 length: 15 amino acids. In DNA, the CDR3 is TGTGCCAGCACCCCACAGAGCCTTACAACCTATGGCTACACCTTC. Translating gives CASTPQSLTTYGYTF.

The V and J genes are TRBV9 and TRBJ2-7, with D possibly being TRBD2 (5 bases). V was trimmed by 5 bases and J by 1 base, leaving 13 bases between them. The germline gives CDR1 SGDLS, CDR2 YYNGEE. This CDR3 is built from 14 residues. The CDR3 coding sequence is TGTGCCAGCAGTGATGGACTCCTTTCCTACGAGCAGTACTTC. Its translation: CASSDGLLSYEQYF. Full variable domain (missing parts from reference TRBV9 and TRBJ2-7): DSGVTQTPKHLITATGQRVTLRCSPRSGDLSVYWYQQSLDQGLQFLIQYYNGEERAKGNILERFSAQQFPDLHSELNLSSLELGDSALYFCASSDGLLSYEQYFGPGTRLTVT.